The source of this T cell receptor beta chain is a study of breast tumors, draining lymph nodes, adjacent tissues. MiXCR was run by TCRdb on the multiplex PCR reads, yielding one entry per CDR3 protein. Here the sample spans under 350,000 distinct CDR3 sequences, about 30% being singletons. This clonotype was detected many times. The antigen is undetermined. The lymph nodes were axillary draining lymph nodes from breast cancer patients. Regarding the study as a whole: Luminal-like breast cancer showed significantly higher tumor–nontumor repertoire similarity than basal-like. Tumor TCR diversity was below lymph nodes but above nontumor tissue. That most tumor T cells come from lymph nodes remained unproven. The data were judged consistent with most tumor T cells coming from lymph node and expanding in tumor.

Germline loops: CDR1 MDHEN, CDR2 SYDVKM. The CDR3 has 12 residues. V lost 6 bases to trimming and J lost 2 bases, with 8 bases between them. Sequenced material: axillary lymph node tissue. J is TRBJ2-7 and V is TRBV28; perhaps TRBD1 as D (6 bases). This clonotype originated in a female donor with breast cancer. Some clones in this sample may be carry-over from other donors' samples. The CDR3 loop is CASRDRAYEQYF. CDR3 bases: TGTGCCAGCAGGGACAGAGCCTACGAGCAGTACTTC.